These T cell receptor beta chains were read from a single sample in a study of blood T cell repertoires in COVID-19. TCRdb's copy holds only in-frame clones and misses some; the assay was immunoSEQ multiplex PCR. The table has around 80,000 clones, over 70% seen once; the top ten hold 5.7%. The specimen was peripheral blood. Receptors originate from a man aged 50 to 59 with active or convalescent COVID-19. CDR3s include the opening cysteine and the closing phenylalanine or tryptophan. The D gene is left open where the match is weak. A clone size is listed for some rows: how often the clone was seen (once, few, many), or a class if it is expanded.

size,J,V,D,CDR3,DNA
few,TRBJ2-2,TRBV19,TRBD2,CASRTSVNTGELFF,TGTGCCAGCAGAACTAGCGTCAACACCGGGGAGCTGTTTTTT
NA,TRBJ2-1,TRBV10-2,TRBD2,CASSGLLAGGLNEQFF,TGCGCCAGCAGTGGCCTTCTAGCGGGGGGGCTCAATGAGCAGTTCTTC
once,TRBJ1-1,TRBV30,NA,CAWSFLQVMNTEAFF,TGTGCCTGGAGCTTTCTACAGGTTATGAACACTGAAGCTTTCTTT
NA,TRBJ1-2,TRBV27,NA,CASRKTLGQTPYGYTF,TGTGCCAGCAGAAAAACCCTAGGACAGACCCCATATGGCTACACCTTC
NA,TRBJ1-2,TRBV14,TRBD1,CASSQGYPGQAPSNYGYTF,TGTGCCAGCAGCCAAGGATACCCGGGACAGGCCCCTTCTAACTATGGCTACACCTTC
few,TRBJ2-6,TRBV2,TRBD1,CASSFRTGGTGANVLTF,TGTGCCAGCAGTTTCCGGACAGGGGGCACTGGGGCCAACGTCCTGACTTTC
few,TRBJ2-2,TRBV2,NA,CASSEGSRAGELFF,TGTGCCAGCAGTGAAGGTTCCAGGGCCGGGGAGCTGTTTTTT
NA,TRBJ1-5,TRBV6-6,NA,CASRVGEGQPQHF,TGTGCCAGCAGGGTAGGGGAGGGACAGCCCCAGCATTTT
NA,TRBJ1-6,TRBV24-1,TRBD1,CATLTGNSPLHF,TGTGCCACCTTGACAGGGAATTCACCCCTCCACTTT
once,TRBJ1-6,TRBV9,NA,CASSVGGGVNSPLHF,TGTGCCAGCAGCGTAGGTGGAGGGGTTAATTCACCCCTCCACTTT
once,TRBJ2-2,TRBV6-5,NA,CASWALMNTGELFF,TGTGCCAGCTGGGCATTAATGAACACCGGGGAGCTGTTTTTT
NA,TRBJ2-2,TRBV4-1,TRBD2,CASRLAGGPGTGELFF,TGCGCCAGCCGACTAGCGGGGGGTCCGGGGACCGGGGAGCTGTTTTTT
NA,TRBJ2-7,TRBV7-2,NA,CASRPGTEAYEQYF,TGTGCCAGCAGGCCCGGGACTGAAGCCTACGAGCAGTACTTC
NA,TRBJ2-2,TRBV10-3,TRBD1,CAIGVQGGYTGELFF,TGTGCCATCGGGGTACAGGGGGGATACACCGGGGAGCTGTTTTTT
few,TRBJ2-2,TRBV6-6,NA,CASSFHTGGAGELFF,TGTGCCAGCAGTTTCCATACAGGGGGGGCCGGGGAGCTGTTTTTT
NA,TRBJ2-5,TRBV7-9,NA,CASSLSQGNPKKTQYF,TGTGCCAGCAGCTTATCACAGGGAAATCCAAAGAAGACCCAGTACTTC
NA,TRBJ1-2,TRBV7-2,NA,CASSSKQGADGYTF,TGTGCCAGCAGCTCTAAACAGGGAGCAGATGGCTACACCTTC
few,TRBJ1-5,TRBV6-1,NA,CASSAASGYSNQPQHF,TGTGCCAGCAGTGCCGCCAGCGGGTATAGCAATCAGCCCCAGCATTTT